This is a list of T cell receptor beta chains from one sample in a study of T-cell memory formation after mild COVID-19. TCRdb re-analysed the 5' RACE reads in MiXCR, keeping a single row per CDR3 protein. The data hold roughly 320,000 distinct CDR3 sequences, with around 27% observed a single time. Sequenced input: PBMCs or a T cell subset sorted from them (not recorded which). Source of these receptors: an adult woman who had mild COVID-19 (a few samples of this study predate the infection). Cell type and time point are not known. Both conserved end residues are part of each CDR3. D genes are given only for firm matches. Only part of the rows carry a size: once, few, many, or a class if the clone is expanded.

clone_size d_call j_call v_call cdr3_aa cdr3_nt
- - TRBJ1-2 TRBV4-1 CASSQVFGDYGYTF TGCGCCAGCAGCCAAGTGTTCGGCGACTATGGCTACACCTTC
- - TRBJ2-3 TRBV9 CASSVGGGDTQYF TGTGCCAGCAGCGTAGGGGGCGGGGATACGCAGTATTTT
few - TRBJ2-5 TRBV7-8 CASSPPTAQETQYF TGTGCCAGCAGCCCCCCCACGGCACAAGAGACCCAGTACTTC
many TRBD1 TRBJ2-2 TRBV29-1 CSVGTVGTGTNTGELFF TGCAGCGTTGGGACGGTCGGGACAGGGACGAACACCGGGGAGCTGTTTTTT
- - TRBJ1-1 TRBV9 CASSPGGGSTEAFF TGTGCCAGCAGCCCAGGTGGTGGGAGCACTGAAGCTTTCTTT
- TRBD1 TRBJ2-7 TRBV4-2 CASSPGGQGLSYEQYF TGTGCCAGCAGCCCGGGGGGACAGGGGCTATCCTACGAGCAGTACTTC
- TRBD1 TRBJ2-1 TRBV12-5 CASGLVDKTGTGETNEQFF TGTGCTAGTGGTTTGGTAGACAAAACCGGGACAGGGGAGACCAATGAGCAGTTCTTC
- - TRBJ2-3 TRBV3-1 CASRQTGGGSTDTQYF TGTGCCAGCAGGCAGACAGGTGGTGGTAGCACAGATACGCAGTATTTT
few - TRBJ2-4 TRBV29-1 CSGTGLGNIQYF TGCAGCGGCACAGGGCTTGGAAACATTCAGTACTTC
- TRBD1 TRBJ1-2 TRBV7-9 CASSDPRTGKTRNYGYTF TGTGCCAGCAGCGATCCAAGGACAGGGAAAACACGGAACTATGGCTACACCTTC
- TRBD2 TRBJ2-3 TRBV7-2 CASSLASGGVDTQYF TGTGCCAGCAGCTTAGCTAGCGGGGGGGTGGATACGCAGTATTTT
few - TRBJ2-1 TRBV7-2 CASSSRVLYNEQFF TGTGCCAGCAGCTCACGGGTCCTCTACAATGAGCAGTTCTTC
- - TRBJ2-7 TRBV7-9 CASSLGGAAYEQYF TGTGCCAGCTCCCTGGGGGGGGCGGCCTACGAGCAGTACTTC
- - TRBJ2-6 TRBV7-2 CASSLELRNSGANVLTF TGTGCCAGCAGCTTGGAGTTACGGAACTCTGGGGCCAACGTCCTGACTTTC
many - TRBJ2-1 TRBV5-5 CASSGVPGPNEQFF TGTGCCAGCAGCGGGGTTCCAGGACCGAATGAGCAGTTCTTC
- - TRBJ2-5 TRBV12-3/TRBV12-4 CASGHQGKTQYF TGTGCCAGCGGACATCAGGGGAAGACCCAGTACTTC
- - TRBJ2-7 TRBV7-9 CASSSQGDDTYEQYF TGTGCCAGCAGCTCCCAGGGAGATGATACCTACGAGCAGTACTTC
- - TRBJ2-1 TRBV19 CASSIVWLGVHNEQFF TGTGCCAGTAGTATAGTTTGGCTGGGGGTACACAATGAGCAGTTCTTC
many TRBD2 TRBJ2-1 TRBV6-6 CASSYELAGGTYRNEQFF TGTGCCAGCAGTTACGAACTAGCGGGGGGAACTTATCGGAATGAGCAGTTCTTC
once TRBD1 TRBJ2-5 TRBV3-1 CASSQAGTGPQETQYF TGTGCCAGCAGCCAAGCCGGGACAGGGCCACAAGAGACCCAGTACTTC
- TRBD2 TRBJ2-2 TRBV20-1 CSAGREGTGELFF TGCAGTGCAGGGAGGGAGGGTACCGGGGAGCTGTTTTTT
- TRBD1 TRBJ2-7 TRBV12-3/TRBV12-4 CASSPRTGEGYEQYF TGTGCCAGCAGTCCCCGGACAGGGGAGGGCTACGAGCAGTACTTC
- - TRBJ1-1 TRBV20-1 CSARDSWGLEAFF TGCAGTGCTAGAGATTCGTGGGGGCTTGAAGCTTTCTTT